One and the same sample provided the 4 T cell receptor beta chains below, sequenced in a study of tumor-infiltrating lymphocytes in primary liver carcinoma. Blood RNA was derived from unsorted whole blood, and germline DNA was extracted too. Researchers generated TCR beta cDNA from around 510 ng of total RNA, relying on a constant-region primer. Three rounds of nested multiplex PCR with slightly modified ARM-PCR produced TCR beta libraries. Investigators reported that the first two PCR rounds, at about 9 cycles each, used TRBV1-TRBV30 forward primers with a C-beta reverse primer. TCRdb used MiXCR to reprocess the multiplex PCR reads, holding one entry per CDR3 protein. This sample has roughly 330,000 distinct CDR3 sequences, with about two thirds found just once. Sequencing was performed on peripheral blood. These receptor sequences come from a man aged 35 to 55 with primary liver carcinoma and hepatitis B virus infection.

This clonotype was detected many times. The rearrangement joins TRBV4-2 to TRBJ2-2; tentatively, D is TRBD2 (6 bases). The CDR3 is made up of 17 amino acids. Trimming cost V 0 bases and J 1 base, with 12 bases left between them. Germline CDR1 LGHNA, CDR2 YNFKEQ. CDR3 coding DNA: TGTGCCAGCAGCCAAGATCTTGGGACTGTGAACACCGGGGAGCTGTTTTTT. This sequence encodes CASSQDLGTVNTGELFF.

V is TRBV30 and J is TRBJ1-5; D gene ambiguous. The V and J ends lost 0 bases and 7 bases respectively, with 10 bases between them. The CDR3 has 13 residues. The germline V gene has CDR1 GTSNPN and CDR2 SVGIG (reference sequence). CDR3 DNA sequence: TGTGCCTGGAGTGTACAACATTCCCAGCCCCAGCATTTT. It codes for CAWSVQHSQPQHF.

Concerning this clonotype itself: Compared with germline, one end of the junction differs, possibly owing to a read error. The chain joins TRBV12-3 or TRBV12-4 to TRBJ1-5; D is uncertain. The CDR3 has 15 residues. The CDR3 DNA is TGTGCCAGTAGTTCTCCCCGGGTTCAAGGTCAGCCCCAGCATTTT. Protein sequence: CASSSPRVQGQPQHF.

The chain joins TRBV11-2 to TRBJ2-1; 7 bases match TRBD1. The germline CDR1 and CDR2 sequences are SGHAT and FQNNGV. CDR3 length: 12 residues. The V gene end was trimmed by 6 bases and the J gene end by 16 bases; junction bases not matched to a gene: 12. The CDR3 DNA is TGTGCCAGCAGTTGCCCGCCTAGGGGGCACTTCTTC. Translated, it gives CASSCPPRGHFF.